Below are 26 T cell receptor beta chains sequenced from a single sample in a study of CXCR3-negative and CXCR3-positive naive CD8 T cells. Study-wide findings and caveats: Greater hydrophobicity was found in TRB CDR3s of CXCR3-positive naive cells than of CXCR3-negative naive cells.

These receptors have no known antigen. UMI labels and 5' RACE were used to prepare the TRB cDNA libraries. TCRdb reanalyzed the 5' RACE reads and collapses them to one entry per CDR3 protein, without DNA. The table gives 110,000 or so distinct CDR3 sequences; the top ten clones make up around 0.36% of it. Sample: naive CXCR3+ CD8+ T cells from blood. Noted subset: CD45RO-CCR7+CD27+CD95- naive CD8+ T cells expressing CXCR3 (TNR3+). These receptors came from a human donor in good health. Some clones in this sample may be carry-over from other donors' samples.

The chain has TRBV3-1 and TRBJ2-7; with no DNA, the TCRdb D assignment of TRBD1 cannot be verified. Germline V gene lookup returns CDR1 LGHDT and CDR2 YNNKEL (reference sequence). The CDR3 extends over 14 amino acids. CDR3 sequence: CASRGVTGLYEQYF.

The chain recombines TRBV5-4 with TRBJ2-7; TCRdb designates TRBD2, a call that cannot be tested without DNA. This CDR3 has 16 amino acids. The germline CDR1 and CDR2 sequences are SGHNT and YYREEE (reference sequence). The CDR3 sequence is CASSFLGLAGAGRQYF.

This chain joins TRBV10-3 and TRBJ2-7; as DNA is missing, the TRBD1 call by TCRdb cannot be tested. The CDR3 consists of 14 residues. Germline CDR1 ENHRY, CDR2 SYGVKD. CDR3 region: CAMSAGTGDYEQYF.

This chain uses TRBV4-1 with TRBJ2-7; absent DNA, TCRdb's TRBD2 call cannot be checked. There are 15 residues in the CDR3. Per germline, CDR1 MGHRA and CDR2 YSYEKL. CDR3 residues: CASSQNLLVYYEQYF.

The chain joins TRBV7-9 to TRBJ2-5; TCRdb designates TRBD1, a call that cannot be tested without DNA. CDR3 size: 15 residues. Germline loops: CDR1 SEHNR, CDR2 FQNEAQ (reference sequence). CDR3 sequence reads: CASSLPTGGQETQYF.

The V call is TRBV4-1, the J call TRBJ1-1; TCRdb returns TRBD1, unconfirmable since there is no DNA. CDR1 and CDR2 (germline): MGHRA, YSYEKL. The CDR3 consists of 15 residues. CDR3 in amino acids: CASSQVDRGRDEAFF.

The chain combines TRBV7-9 with TRBJ2-1. The germline V gene encodes CDR1 SEHNR and CDR2 FQNEAQ (reference sequence). The CDR3 has 15 amino acids. This CDR3 reads CASSLVPSSYNEQFF.

The chain links TRBV7-2 to TRBJ2-7; TCRdb's D call, TRBD1, is unchecked because there is no DNA. Germline V gives CDR1 SGHTA, CDR2 FQGNSA. This CDR3 is 14 amino acids long. CDR3 sequence: CASSFGPGNYEQYF.

V and J are TRBV4-1 and TRBJ2-3; TCRdb names TRBD1, which stays unverified in the absence of DNA. CDR3 size: 18 residues. In germline, CDR1 is MGHRA, CDR2 YSYEKL. The chain's CDR3 is CASSQDGVPGQGTDTQYF.

The gene calls are TRBV21-1 and TRBJ1-2; checking the TCRdb D call of TRBD1 is not possible without DNA. TRBV21-1 is a pseudogene. The CDR3 covers 17 residues. The chain's CDR3 is CASSSGLDRDGNYGYTF.

J is TRBJ2-1 and V is TRBV24-1. The germline CDR1 and CDR2 sequences are KGHDR and SFDVKD. This CDR3 spans 11 amino acids. The CDR3 loop is CATSGANEQFF.

The chain is built from TRBV11-2 and TRBJ2-1; TCRdb picks TRBD2, but there is no DNA to check that call. Germline lookup yields CDR1 SGHAT and CDR2 FQNNGV. The CDR3 runs 15 residues. The CDR3: CASIISGLAGYEQFF.

The gene calls are TRBV15 and TRBJ1-4. This CDR3 has 15 amino acids. Per the germline V gene, CDR1 is LNHNV and CDR2 is YYDKDF (reference sequence). This chain's CDR3 is CATSRVRAVNEKLFF.

The genes are TRBV19 and TRBJ1-1. Germline CDR1 LNHDA, CDR2 SQIVND (reference sequence). The CDR3 contains 14 residues. The CDR3 sequence is CASSYSQSQVGAFF. The full variable domain, completed using reference TRBV19 and TRBJ1-1, is DGGITQSPKYLFRKEGQNVTLSCEQNLNHDAMYWYRQDPGQGLRLIYYSQIVNDFQKGDIAEGYSVSREKKESFPLTVTSAQKNPTAFYLCASSYSQSQVGAFFGQGTRLTVV.

The chain combines TRBV4-1 with TRBJ2-1; TCRdb's D call of TRBD1 is untestable without DNA. CDR3 length: 12 residues. Per germline, CDR1 MGHRA and CDR2 YSYEKL. CDR3 in amino acids: CASSHRGYEQFF.

J is TRBJ2-1 and V is TRBV19; the D call of TRBD2 rests on TCRdb alone, since no DNA is present to check it. The CDR3 totals 17 residues. The germline gives CDR1 LNHDA, CDR2 SQIVND (reference sequence). The CDR3 reads CASSPASGGLTYNEQSF.

Here the CDR3 reads CASSLWLAGEYEQYF. The V call is TRBV28, the J call TRBJ2-7; TCRdb reports TRBD2, a call that lacks DNA to check it against. CDR3 length equals 15 residues. Germline values: CDR1 MDHEN, CDR2 SYDVKM.

The chain combines TRBV7-9 with TRBJ2-5; TCRdb's D gene call, TRBD2, goes unchecked for lack of DNA. Germline V gene lookup returns CDR1 SEHNR and CDR2 FQNEAQ (reference sequence). The CDR3 has 15 residues. CDR3 sequence: CASSRLAGGPETQYF.

The chain is built from TRBV12-3 or TRBV12-4 and TRBJ2-4; the TCRdb call, TRBD2, lacks DNA for checking. CDR3 size: 12 residues. The CDR3: CASRGLALLQYF.

The rearrangement uses TRBV7-7 and TRBJ2-3; no DNA is available, so the TRBD2 call from TCRdb remains unchecked. The CDR3 runs to 15 residues. Germline lookup yields CDR1 SSHAT and CDR2 FNYEAQ (reference sequence). CDR3 protein: CASSRTSGYTDTQYF.

The V call is TRBV20-1, the J call TRBJ2-7; there is no DNA to check the TCRdb D call of TRBD1. Per germline, CDR1 DFQATT and CDR2 SNEGSKA (reference sequence). The CDR3 is made up of 15 amino acids. CDR3 residues: CSARGLGTGGYEQYF.

The rearrangement links TRBV3-1 to TRBJ2-3; TCRdb reports TRBD2, a call that lacks DNA to check it against. Germline lookup yields CDR1 LGHDT and CDR2 YNNKEL (reference sequence). The CDR3 is 15 residues long. CDR3 in amino acids: CASSPGTSGTDTQYF.

The gene calls are TRBV7-6 and TRBJ2-3; the TCRdb call, TRBD1, lacks DNA for checking. This CDR3 is 14 amino acids long. The germline CDR1 and CDR2 sequences are SGHVS and FNYEAQ. CDR3 region: CASSPSARADTQYF.

The chain combines TRBV12-3 or TRBV12-4 with TRBJ2-1; the D call from TCRdb, TRBD1, cannot be confirmed without DNA. The CDR3 totals 14 residues. This chain's CDR3 is CASSPPALKDEQFF.

The chain joins TRBV27 to TRBJ2-7. This CDR3 spans 11 amino acids. Germline V gives CDR1 MNHEY, CDR2 SMNVEV (reference sequence). This CDR3 reads CASSFGIEQYF.

V usage is TRBV29-1 and J usage is TRBJ1-2; the TCRdb D gene call, TRBD1, has no DNA to confirm it. The germline gives CDR1 SQVTM, CDR2 ANQGSEA. This CDR3 is 15 amino acids long. The CDR3 loop reads CSVDWDRESYNGYTF.